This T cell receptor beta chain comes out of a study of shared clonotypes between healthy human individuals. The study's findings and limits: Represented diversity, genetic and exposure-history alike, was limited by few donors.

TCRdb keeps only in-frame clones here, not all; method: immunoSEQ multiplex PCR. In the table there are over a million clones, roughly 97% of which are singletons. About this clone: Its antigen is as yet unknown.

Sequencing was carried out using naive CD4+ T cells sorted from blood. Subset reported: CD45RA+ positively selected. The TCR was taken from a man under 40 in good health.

The CDR3 DNA follows: TGCGCCAGCAGCTTGGCCTTAGGGGCCCTACACCCCAATGAGCAGTTCTTC. Translation gives CASSLALGALHPNEQFF. The V gene is TRBV5-1, the J gene TRBJ2-1; D perhaps matches TRBD1 (5 bases). The CDR3 totals 17 residues. The germline CDR1 and CDR2 sequences are SGHRS and YFSETQ. V lost 0 bases and J lost 6, with 19 bases in between.